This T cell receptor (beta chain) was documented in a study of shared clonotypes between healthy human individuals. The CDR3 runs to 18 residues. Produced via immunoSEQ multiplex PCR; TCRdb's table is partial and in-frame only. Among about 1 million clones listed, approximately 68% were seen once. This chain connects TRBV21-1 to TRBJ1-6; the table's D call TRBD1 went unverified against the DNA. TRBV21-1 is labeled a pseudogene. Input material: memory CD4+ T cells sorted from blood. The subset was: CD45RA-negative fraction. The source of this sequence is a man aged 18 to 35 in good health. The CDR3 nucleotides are TGTGCCAGCAGCAAGAGGTACGACAGGGGGCATCGGAATTCACCCCTCCACTTT. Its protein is CASSKRYDRGHRNSPLHF.